The clone carrying this TCR beta chain was detected once. No antigen is known for it. The sample is drawn from a study of graft-versus-host responses after intestinal transplantation. TCRdb keeps only in-frame clones here, not all; method: immunoSEQ multiplex PCR. The sample shows around 130,000 clones, around 94% of them seen only once. The CDR3 is made up of 15 amino acids. CDR1 is MNHEY and CDR2 is SMNVEV in the germline V gene (reference sequence). V lost 2 bases and J lost 0; bases outside the gene matches: 2. The chain employs TRBV27 and TRBJ1-2; TRBD1 matches at 8 bases. This material consisted of unstimulated CD4+ T cells sorted from spleen or lymph node cells, taken before intestinal transplant. The sequence was collected from a human donor who received an intestinal transplant. Here the CDR3 reads CASSLRGQANYGYTF. CDR3 nucleotides: TGTGCCAGCAGTTTACGGGGACAGGCTAACTATGGCTACACCTTC.